This T cell receptor beta chain stems from a study of response to subunit inactivated influenza vaccine. This clonotype was counted only a few times. Its antigen is currently unknown. The study's findings and limits: Every seasonal influenza vaccination brings in few new T cells, the authors suggested.

A single record per CDR3 protein comes from TCRdb applying MiXCR to the RT-PCR reads. The sample records around 760,000 distinct CDR3 sequences, approximately 13% being singletons. In germline, CDR1 is SEHNR, CDR2 FQNEAQ (reference sequence). The CDR3 sequence is 11 residues long. Trimming pared 9 bases from V and 6 bases from J, leaving 9 bases between. This TCR was recovered from a man aged 45 to 65 who received an inactivated influenza vaccine. Sequenced material: PBMCs from blood, taken 14 to 15 days before vaccination. This chain connects TRBV7-9 to TRBJ2-1; perhaps TRBD2 as D (5 bases). CDR3: CAREEGNEQFF. The CDR3 DNA is TGTGCCAGGGAAGAGGGCAATGAGCAGTTCTTC.